This T cell receptor beta chain is from a study of T-cell memory formation after mild COVID-19. Study observations and caveats: Clones from the second wave (peaking day 37) had unconfirmed SARS-CoV-2 specificity. Within pre-infection memory, some responding clones were found, suggesting cross-reactive memory joined. Clones which contracted sat mainly in CM and EM if CD4+, and in EMRA if CD8+.

With V trimmed by 4 bases and J by 1 base, 11 bases remained unmatched. Germline V gives CDR1 SGHTA, CDR2 FQGNSA. The CDR3 length is 19 residues. 5'RACE with constant-segment primers yielded barcoded, UMI-tagged TCR alpha and TCR beta cDNA libraries. TCRdb reanalysed the 5' RACE reads using MiXCR and keeps one entry per CDR3 protein. This sample carries around 430,000 distinct CDR3 sequences, about a sixth of them seen once, and the ten largest clones take about a fifth. Many counts were recorded for this clonotype. What it binds is not known. This rearrangement joins TRBV7-2 to TRBJ2-6; 9 bases agree with TRBD1. This receptor was identified in a man between 18 and 35 years old who had mild COVID-19 (a few samples of this study predate the infection). Cell type and time point are not known. Sequencing input: PBMCs or a T cell subset sorted from them (not recorded which). CDR3 nucleotide sequence: TGTGCCAGCAGCTCCCGAGGAGTGGACAGGGGTTCTGGGGCCAACGTCCTGACTTTC. As protein: CASSSRGVDRGSGANVLTF. Filled out from reference TRBV7-2 and TRBJ2-6, the complete variable domain reads GAGVSQSPSNKVTEKGKDVELRCDPISGHTALYWYRQSLGQGLEFLIYFQGNSAPDKSGLPSDRFSAERTGGSVSTLTIQRTQQEDSAVYLCASSSRGVDRGSGANVLTFGAGSRLTVL.